These 9 T cell receptor beta chains were all obtained from the same sample, sequenced in a study of CD8+CD57+ T cells in acquired aplastic anemia. CD8+CD57+ cell expansion, shown by flow cytometry, had occurred in the patients selected for sequencing. TCR beta VDJ combinations and CDR3 sequences were profiled from genomic DNA. Using its own MiXCR run on the reads, TCRdb lists one record per CDR3 protein. The sample lists about 160,000 distinct CDR3 sequences; 65% to 75% were seen once. Sequencing was performed on sorted CD4+, CD8+, or CD8+CD57+ T cells (not recorded which) from PBMCs. All receptors come from a human donor with aplastic anemia.

The rearrangement links TRBV7-3 to TRBJ2-3, with TRBD2 matching 9 bases. J was trimmed by 0 bases and V by 5 bases; bases with no gene match: 6. The CDR3 spans 16 residues. From germline, CDR1 is SGHTA and CDR2 FQGTGA. The CDR3: CASSRGLATSTDTQYF. Written as DNA, the CDR3 is TGTGCCAGCAGCCGCGGACTAGCGACAAGCACAGATACGCAGTATTTT. The whole variable domain, filled in from reference TRBV7-3 and TRBJ2-3, reads GAGVSQTPSNKVTEKGKYVELRCDPISGHTALYWYRQSLGQGPEFLIYFQGTGAADDSGLPNDRFFAVRPEGSVSTLKIQRTERGDSAVYLCASSRGLATSTDTQYFGPGTRLTVL.

The chain uses TRBV20-1 and TRBJ2-7; the D is unclear. The ends were cut back, 3 bases at V and 6 bases at J, with 12 bases in the middle. Germline CDR1 reads DFQATT; CDR2 reads SNEGSKA (reference sequence). The CDR3 is made up of 12 amino acids. Written as DNA, the CDR3 is TGCAGTGCTAGGAACCAGAATCCCGAGCAGTACTTC. Its translation: CSARNQNPEQYF.

The rearrangement links TRBV20-1 to TRBJ1-4, with 8 bases lining up with TRBD1. V lost 2 bases to trimming and J lost 8 bases; unmatched junction nucleotides: 13. Germline lookup yields CDR1 DFQATT and CDR2 SNEGSKA (reference sequence). CDR3 size: 16 residues. The CDR3 region is CSARYGQGDLKEKLFF. The CDR3, as DNA: TGCAGTGCTAGATACGGACAGGGCGATTTGAAGGAAAAACTGTTTTTT.

This chain uses TRBV7-3 with TRBJ2-7, with 10 nucleotides matching TRBD1. This CDR3 is 15 amino acids long. Per the germline V gene, CDR1 is SGHTA and CDR2 is FQGTGA. Trimming at V came to 4 bases and at J to 2 bases, leaving 5 bases not matched to a gene. CDR3 bases: TGTGCCAGCAGCTCAGGACAGGGGGTAACCTACGAGCAGTACTTC. Translating gives CASSSGQGVTYEQYF.

This sequence joins TRBV6-6 and TRBJ2-7; D may be TRBD2 (6 bases). The CDR3 length is 13 residues. The germline gives CDR1 MNHNY, CDR2 SVGAGI (reference sequence). V was cut by 6 bases and J by 5 bases, with 14 bases left in between. The CDR3 nucleotides are TGTGCCAGCAGAATACGGGACTTTCACGAGCAGTACTTC. This codes for CASRIRDFHEQYF.

The J gene is TRBJ2-3, the V gene TRBV20-1; no clear D. Looked up from germline, CDR1 is DFQATT and CDR2 is SNEGSKA (reference sequence). This CDR3 comprises 11 residues. The ends were cut back, 0 bases at V and 11 bases at J, with 9 bases in the middle. The CDR3, as DNA: TGCAGTGCTAGAGAGGTGACACAGCAGTATTTT. It specifies CSAREVTQQYF.

The chain recombines TRBV7-6 with TRBJ2-1, with TRBD2 matching over 11 bases. Germline loops: CDR1 SGHVS, CDR2 FNYEAQ. This CDR3 contains 16 residues. J gave up 8 bases and V 2 bases, and 8 bases lay outside the gene matches. CDR3 in amino acids: CASSLLAGGILDEQFF. The DNA of the CDR3 is TGTGCCAGCAGCTTACTAGCGGGAGGTATATTGGATGAGCAGTTCTTC.

The chain is built from TRBV12-3 or TRBV12-4 and TRBJ1-1, with D possibly being TRBD1 (5 bases). This CDR3 has 17 residues. V lost 7 bases and J 1 base, leaving 22 bases between the germline ends. CDR3 DNA: TGTGCCAGCAAACCCCAGGGTGGGGGAGGACCGAACACTGAAGCTTTCTTT. Amino acid sequence: CASKPQGGGGPNTEAFF.

This rearrangement joins TRBV9 to TRBJ1-2; D unresolved. Germline loops: CDR1 SGDLS, CDR2 YYNGEE. This CDR3 comprises 12 residues. V lost 0 bases and J 7 bases, leaving 7 bases between the germline ends. The CDR3 loop reads CASSVDAGGYTF. The CDR3 coding sequence is TGTGCCAGCAGCGTAGACGCTGGTGGCTACACCTTC.